This TCR beta chain was obtained from a study of T cell repertoires in cytomegalovirus infection. Across the whole study: Both CMV infection and a matching HLA type were indicated by public TCR beta signatures.

With respect to this clonotype: Antigen specificity is unknown.

V shed 5 bases and J 7 bases; nucleotides not matched to a gene: 7. Germline V lookup: CDR1 SGHNT, CDR2 YENEEA. This CDR3 is 14 amino acids long. TCRdb used MiXCR to reprocess the reads, holding one entry per CDR3 protein. The sample yields hundreds of thousands of distinct CDR3 sequences, 31% seen once. Study conclusions and caveats: HLA-C-restricted CMV-specific TCR beta clonotypes prevailed in the ex vivo response. There were carriers of CMV plus the relevant HLA, and cumulative public TCR beta family frequency identified them.

Sequencing was done on a sample of PBMCs. This receptor was taken from a human donor in good health (CMV status not recorded). Some clones in this sample may be carry-over from other donors' samples. The chain joins TRBV11-3 to TRBJ2-1; 8 bases match TRBD2. Written as DNA, the CDR3 is TGTGCCAGCAGCCTACCGGGACTAGAGAATGAGCAGTTCTTC. This codes for CASSLPGLENEQFF. Using reference TRBV11-3 and TRBJ2-1 for the parts outside the CDR3, the full variable domain is EAGVVQSPRYKIIEKKQPVAFWCNPISGHNTLYWYLQNLGQGPELLIRYENEEAVDDSQLPKDRFSAERLKGVDSTLKIQPAELGDSAVYLCASSLPGLENEQFFGPGTRLTVL.